This TCR beta chain was sequenced during a study of blood T cells in healthy people across ages. Through a sample-barcoded 5' primer and a J-beta primer mix, a second PCR was run for roughly 6 to 11 cycles. All cDNA molecules were each tagged by a template-switch adaptor with 12 random nucleotides. TCRdb re-called the 5' RACE reads through MiXCR, storing one row per CDR3 protein. Here the sample spans around 870,000 distinct CDR3 sequences, under 30% being singletons. General study findings and limits: The CMV status of each donor remained undetermined, and this could have confounded shifts in expanded clonotypes.

This clonotype was counted at least ten times. Its cognate antigen is unknown. This TCR was recovered from a woman of 80 years or more in good health. Sequencing input: blood.

CDR3: CASSLDESGGLSYNEQFF. For the CDR3, the DNA is TGTGCCAGCAGCTTAGATGAAAGCGGGGGGCTCTCCTACAATGAGCAGTTCTTC. This chain links TRBV7-2 with TRBJ2-1, with 9 bases that match TRBD2. The CDR3 length is 18 residues. Germline CDR1 and CDR2: SGHTA and FQGNSA. V shed 1 base and J 0 bases; nucleotides not matched to a gene: 7.